Each of the 28 T cell receptor beta chains below was sequenced from the same sample in a study of neoadjuvant anti-PD-1 for oral cavity cancer. Sequencing used immunoSEQ multiplex PCR; TCRdb keeps in-frame clones, though not all of them. The repertoire consists of 60,000 to 75,000 clones, with more than 60% occurring once and the leading ten covering 2% to 3%. The sequenced sample was PBMCs, obtained before nivolumab (anti-PD-1) treatment. These receptors originate from a person aged 40 to 85 with oral cavity squamous cell carcinoma.

V and J are TRBV19 and TRBJ2-7; 7 bases agree with TRBD1. V was clipped by 6 bases and J by 2 bases; unmatched bases: 1. This CDR3 comprises 12 residues. Germline V gene lookup returns CDR1 LNHDA and CDR2 SQIVND (reference sequence). The CDR3 sequence: CASRGTAYEQYF. In DNA, the CDR3 is TGTGCCAGTAGGGGGACAGCCTACGAGCAGTACTTC.

The CDR3 here is CASSFTGPSTDTQYF. Written as DNA, the CDR3 is TGCGCCAGCAGCTTTACAGGCCCTAGCACAGATACGCAGTATTTT. V is TRBV5-1 and J is TRBJ2-3; maybe TRBD1 (5 bases). The CDR3 runs 15 residues. V was trimmed by 2 bases and J by 0 bases, leaving 10 bases between them. The germline V gene encodes CDR1 SGHRS and CDR2 YFSETQ.

The rearrangement uses TRBV5-4 and TRBJ2-7, with 7 nucleotides matching TRBD1. In germline, CDR1 is SGHNT, CDR2 YYREEE (reference sequence). Trimming took 1 base from V and 3 from J; bases not matched to a gene: 1. The CDR3 spans 13 residues. The CDR3 loop is CASSLNRGYEQYF. As DNA, the CDR3 is TGTGCCAGCAGCTTGAACAGGGGCTACGAGCAGTACTTC.

This clone was observed a handful of times. The chain couples TRBV12-5 to TRBJ2-2; TRBD2 agrees at 11 bases. From germline, CDR1 is LGHNT and CDR2 FRNRAP. There are 18 residues in the CDR3. The junction had 13 bases not matched to a gene; V was cut back by 2 bases and J by 8 bases. CDR3 in amino acids: CASGLTAPSGRFRGELFF. The CDR3 DNA is TGTGCTAGTGGTTTGACCGCACCTAGCGGGAGGTTCCGGGGGGAGCTGTTTTTT.

This clone has more than one count but fewer than ten. In DNA form, the CDR3 reads TGCAGTGCTAGGAGCGACAGGGAAGCTTTCTTT. Its protein product is CSARSDREAFF. The chain links TRBV20-1 to TRBJ1-1; TRBD1 is a possible D gene (6 bases). The germline V gene encodes CDR1 DFQATT and CDR2 SNEGSKA (reference sequence). This CDR3 has 11 amino acids. V was clipped by 3 bases and J by 8 bases, with 10 bases between them.

The chain carries TRBV4-2 and TRBJ2-1, with 11 bases fitting TRBD2. V gave up 4 bases and J gave up 7 bases; unmatched junction bases: 9. Germline CDR1 and CDR2: LGHNA and YNFKEQ. The CDR3 has 16 amino acids. The CDR3 DNA reads TGTGCCAGCAGCCGTCCCCTAGCGGGAGGCCAAAATGAGCAGTTCTTC. Translating gives CASSRPLAGGQNEQFF.

The J gene is TRBJ1-2, the V gene TRBV30; 7 bases agree with TRBD1. The J segment lost 2 bases and the V segment lost 1 base, leaving 7 bases of the junction unmatched. The CDR3 is made up of 15 amino acids. Per germline, CDR1 GTSNPN and CDR2 SVGIG (reference sequence). The CDR3 loop reads CAWSAMGQRNYGYTF. The CDR3 DNA follows: TGTGCCTGGAGTGCCATGGGACAGAGAAACTATGGCTACACCTTC.

V is TRBV6-6 and J is TRBJ2-1, with TRBD1 identical over 7 bases. V gave up 6 bases and J gave up 4 bases; unmatched junction bases: 6. Germline CDR1 and CDR2: MNHNY and SVGAGI (reference sequence). The CDR3 is made up of 14 amino acids. CDR3 nucleotide sequence: TGTGCCAGCAGCTGGGGACAGTCTTACAATGAGCAGTTCTTC. Its translation: CASSWGQSYNEQFF.

V and J are TRBV15 and TRBJ1-1; 11 bases match TRBD1. Unmatched junction bases numbered 3, after V lost 5 bases and J lost 10 bases. This CDR3 region has 12 residues. Germline V gene lookup returns CDR1 LNHNV and CDR2 YYDKDF (reference sequence). CDR3 sequence reads: CATSGTGGLAFF. The CDR3, as DNA: TGTGCCACCAGCGGGACAGGGGGTTTAGCTTTCTTT.

V is TRBV9 and J is TRBJ2-7; 12 positions agree with TRBD2. V lost 0 bases and J lost 6; bases outside the gene matches: 1. The CDR3 is made up of 14 amino acids. Germline values: CDR1 SGDLS, CDR2 YYNGEE. This CDR3 is CASSVASGGGEQYF. The CDR3 nucleotides read TGTGCCAGCAGCGTAGCTAGCGGGGGGGGCGAGCAGTACTTC.

The chain links TRBV9 to TRBJ2-2, with 8 bases that match TRBD2. The CDR3 has 17 residues. Germline CDR1 reads SGDLS; CDR2 reads YYNGEE. J was trimmed by 1 base and V by 1 base; bases with no gene match: 6. CDR3 coding DNA: TGTGCCAGCAGCGTATTTTCAAGCGGGGGGAACACCGGGGAGCTGTTTTTT. Its translation is CASSVFSSGGNTGELFF.

This sequence joins TRBV6-1 and TRBJ2-1; tentative D call: TRBD1 (5 bases). Per germline, CDR1 MNHNS and CDR2 SASEGT. Trimming stripped 9 bases from V and 7 bases from J, with 22 bases between. This CDR3 is built from 15 residues. In nucleotides, the CDR3 is TGTGCCAGTGACGCCGCCAGGGATAGAAGGAATGAGCAGTTCTTC. Translating gives CASDAARDRRNEQFF.

This sequence joins TRBV10-2 and TRBJ2-7; no clear D. The CDR3 has 13 residues. Germline V gives CDR1 WSHSY, CDR2 SAAADI. Trimming cost V 6 bases and J 1 base, with 10 bases left between them. CDR3 bases: TGCGCCAGCAGGTCTTCTAGGTCCTACGAGCAGTACTTC. Its translation is CASRSSRSYEQYF.

The J gene is TRBJ1-1, the V gene TRBV6-6; D may be TRBD1 (5 bases). The CDR3 contains 14 residues. The germline CDR1 and CDR2 sequences are MNHNY and SVGAGI (reference sequence). V was trimmed by 0 bases and J by 6 bases, leaving 11 bases between them. DNA for the CDR3: TGTGCCAGCAGTTACTCGGGGCTAGGATCTGAAGCTTTCTTT. This encodes CASSYSGLGSEAFF.

The J gene is TRBJ2-7, the V gene TRBV7-2; TRBD1 aligns across 9 bases. The germline V gene has CDR1 SGHTA and CDR2 FQGNSA. After removal of 5 bases from V and 4 bases from J, the junction contained 6 bases not matched to a gene. This CDR3 has 14 amino acids. CDR3 in amino acids: CASSQGTGIYEQYF. CDR3 bases: TGTGCCAGCAGCCAGGGGACAGGGATATACGAGCAGTACTTC.

V and J are TRBV7-8 and TRBJ1-5, with TRBD1 as a possible D gene (5 bases). Trimming took off 1 base at V and 0 bases at J, with 16 bases between the two ends. This CDR3 is 18 amino acids long. Germline V lookup: CDR1 SGHVS, CDR2 FQNEAQ. The CDR3 DNA reads TGTGCCAGCAGCTTAGAAGGGCGACAGATCTATAGCAATCAGCCCCAGCATTTT. Encoded protein: CASSLEGRQIYSNQPQHF.

This chain connects TRBV27 to TRBJ1-2, with a weak D call TRBD1 (6 bases). The germline V gene encodes CDR1 MNHEY and CDR2 SMNVEV (reference sequence). V dropped 5 bases and J dropped 4 bases, with 17 bases sitting between them. CDR3 length equals 15 residues. CDR3 sequence reads: CASSPTGREGYGYTF. The CDR3 nucleotides are TGTGCCAGCAGTCCAACAGGGAGGGAGGGCTATGGCTACACCTTC.

The chain has TRBV2 and TRBJ1-4, with a possible D match to TRBD1 (5 bases). The germline gives CDR1 SNHLY, CDR2 FYNNEI. The V end lost 6 bases, the J end lost 4 bases, and 18 bases lay between the germline ends. The CDR3 spans 16 residues. CDR3 loop: CASSEARTSFNEKLFF. CDR3 DNA: TGTGCCAGCAGCGAGGCTCGGACATCCTTTAATGAAAAACTGTTTTTT.

This clone has just one count. CDR3 in amino acids: CASRPREGSYEQYF. The CDR3 DNA is TGTGCCAGCAGGCCACGGGAGGGAAGCTACGAGCAGTACTTC. This chain joins TRBV6-5 and TRBJ2-7; the match to TRBD2 covers 8 bases. V was pared by 6 bases and J by 3 bases, with 7 bases of the junction left unmatched. The germline CDR1 and CDR2 sequences are MNHEY and SVGAGI. CDR3 length: 14 residues.

V is TRBV19 and J is TRBJ2-1, with a weak D call TRBD2 (7 bases). V was trimmed by 4 bases and J by 5 bases, leaving 15 bases between them. The CDR3 has 15 amino acids. The germline gives CDR1 LNHDA, CDR2 SQIVND (reference sequence). DNA for the CDR3: TGTGCCAGTAGTACCGGGGGCCTAGCGGACAATGAGCAGTTCTTC. Protein sequence: CASSTGGLADNEQFF.

V usage is TRBV15 and J usage is TRBJ2-7, with 9 positions matching TRBD2. This CDR3 spans 17 amino acids. CDR1 and CDR2 from the germline V gene are LNHNV and YYDKDF (reference sequence). V dropped 3 bases and J dropped 5; count of bases not matched to a gene: 14. CDR3 loop: CATSRELAGSGAHEQYF. The CDR3 coding sequence is TGTGCCACCAGCAGGGAACTAGCGGGTAGCGGAGCCCACGAGCAGTACTTC.

The chain employs TRBV18 and TRBJ1-3; possible D gene TRBD1, 5 bases. Germline CDR1 is KGHSH and CDR2 is LQKENI. The CDR3 spans 16 residues. Trimming pared 3 bases from V and 4 bases from J, leaving 16 bases between. CDR3 amino acids: CASSPGPGAKGNTIYF. The CDR3 nucleotides read TGTGCCAGCTCACCCGGCCCCGGGGCTAAGGGAAACACCATATATTTT.

The V call is TRBV6-1, the J call TRBJ1-4; D possibly corresponds to TRBD1 (6 bases). Between the trimmed V and J ends, which lost 2 bases and 10 bases, there was a span of 17 bases. Germline CDR1 is MNHNS and CDR2 is SASEGT. CDR3 length equals 15 residues. The chain's CDR3 is CASSESGRGRGKLFF. The CDR3 nucleotides read TGTGCCAGCAGTGAATCTGGCAGGGGCAGGGGAAAACTGTTTTTT.

V usage is TRBV5-1 and J usage is TRBJ1-5; D not resolved. The germline gives CDR1 SGHRS, CDR2 YFSETQ. The CDR3 loop spans 13 amino acids. V gave up 2 bases and J gave up 0 bases, with 3 bases separating them. CDR3 residues: CASSLGSNQPQHF. The CDR3 nucleotides are TGCGCCAGCAGCTTAGGTAGCAATCAGCCCCAGCATTTT.

The chain has TRBV6-5 and TRBJ1-3; 7 positions match TRBD1. Unmatched junction bases numbered 5, after V lost 5 bases and J lost 4 bases. The CDR3 runs 14 residues. In germline, CDR1 is MNHEY, CDR2 SVGAGI. The CDR3 protein is CASSLQGKGNTIYF. The CDR3 bases are TGTGCCAGCAGTCTACAGGGGAAGGGAAACACCATATATTTT.

The chain couples TRBV4-1 to TRBJ1-1; 7 bases map to TRBD1. Per the germline V gene, CDR1 is MGHRA and CDR2 is YSYEKL. V lost 3 bases, J lost 6 bases, and 10 bases stayed unmatched. The CDR3 runs 15 residues. The CDR3: CASSHYVTGLSEAFF. CDR3 in DNA: TGCGCCAGCAGCCATTACGTGACAGGGCTCTCTGAAGCTTTCTTT.

This clone turned up a few times. The chain uses TRBV11-2 and TRBJ1-2; D call uncertain. Deletions cut 4 bases from V and 2 bases from J, with 11 bases between. Germline values: CDR1 SGHAT, CDR2 FQNNGV. The CDR3 totals 14 residues. CDR3 sequence (DNA): TGTGCCAGCAGCTCACAGAATGTAAACTATGGCTACACCTTC. Translating gives CASSSQNVNYGYTF.

The chain has TRBV6-1 and TRBJ1-2; 10 nucleotides align to TRBD1. The V and J ends lost 1 base and 5 bases, in that order; junction bases with no gene match: 7. This CDR3 region has 16 residues. Germline V CDR1 and CDR2: MNHNS, SASEGT. Here the CDR3 reads CASSEEGTGVGYGYTF. DNA for the CDR3: TGTGCCAGCAGTGAAGAAGGGACAGGGGTAGGGTATGGCTACACCTTC.